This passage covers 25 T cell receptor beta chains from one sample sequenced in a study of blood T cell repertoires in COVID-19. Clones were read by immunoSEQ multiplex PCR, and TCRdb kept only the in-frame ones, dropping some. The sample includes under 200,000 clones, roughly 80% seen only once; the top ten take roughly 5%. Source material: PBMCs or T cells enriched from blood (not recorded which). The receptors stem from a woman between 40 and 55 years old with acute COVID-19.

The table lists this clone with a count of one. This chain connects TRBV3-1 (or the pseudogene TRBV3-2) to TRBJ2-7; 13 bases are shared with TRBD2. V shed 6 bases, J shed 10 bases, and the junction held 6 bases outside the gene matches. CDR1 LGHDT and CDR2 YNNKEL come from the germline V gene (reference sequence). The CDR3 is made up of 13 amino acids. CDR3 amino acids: CASRQGLAGSQYF. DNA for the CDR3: TGTGCCAGCAGGCAGGGACTAGCGGGGTCACAGTACTTC.

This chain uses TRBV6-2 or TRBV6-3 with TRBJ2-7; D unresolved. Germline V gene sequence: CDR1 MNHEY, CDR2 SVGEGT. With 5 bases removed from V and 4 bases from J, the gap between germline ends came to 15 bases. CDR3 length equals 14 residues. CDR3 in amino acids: CASSLGLGPYEQYV. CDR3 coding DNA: TGTGCCAGCAGTCTGGGTCTTGGGCCTTACGAGCAGTACGTC.

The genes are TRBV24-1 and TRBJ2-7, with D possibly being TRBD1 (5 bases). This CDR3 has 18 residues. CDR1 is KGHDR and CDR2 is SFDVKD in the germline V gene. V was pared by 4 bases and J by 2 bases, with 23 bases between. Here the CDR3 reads CATSDQEDRRKIAYEQYF. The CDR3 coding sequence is TGTGCCACCAGTGACCAAGAAGACAGACGCAAAATTGCCTACGAGCAGTACTTC.

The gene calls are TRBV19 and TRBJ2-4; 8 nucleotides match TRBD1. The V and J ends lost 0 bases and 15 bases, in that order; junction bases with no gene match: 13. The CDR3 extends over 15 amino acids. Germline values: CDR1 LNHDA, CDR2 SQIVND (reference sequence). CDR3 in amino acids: CASSIDNGTGYYSYF. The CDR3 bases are TGTGCCAGTAGTATAGACAACGGGACAGGCTATTATTCGTACTTC.

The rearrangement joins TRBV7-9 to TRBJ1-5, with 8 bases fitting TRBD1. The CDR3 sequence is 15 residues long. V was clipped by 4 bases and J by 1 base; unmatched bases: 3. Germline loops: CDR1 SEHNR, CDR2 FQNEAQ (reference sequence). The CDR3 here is CASSSGQASNQPQHF. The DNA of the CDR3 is TGTGCCAGCAGCTCGGGACAGGCAAGCAATCAGCCCCAGCATTTT.

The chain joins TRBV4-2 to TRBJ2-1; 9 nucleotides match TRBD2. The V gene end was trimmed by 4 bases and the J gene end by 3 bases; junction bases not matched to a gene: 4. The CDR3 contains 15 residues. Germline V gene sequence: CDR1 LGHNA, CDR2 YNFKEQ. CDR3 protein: CASSPSGTFYNEQFF. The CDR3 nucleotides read TGTGCCAGCAGCCCTAGCGGGACCTTCTACAATGAGCAGTTCTTC.

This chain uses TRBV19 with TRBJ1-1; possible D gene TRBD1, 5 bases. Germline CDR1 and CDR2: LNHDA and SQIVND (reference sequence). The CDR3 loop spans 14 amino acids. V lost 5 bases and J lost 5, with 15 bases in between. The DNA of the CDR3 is TGTGCCAGTAGTTCTGGGCAGGGATGGACTGAAGCTTTCTTT. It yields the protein CASSSGQGWTEAFF. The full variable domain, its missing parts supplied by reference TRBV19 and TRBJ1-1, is DGGITQSPKYLFRKEGQNVTLSCEQNLNHDAMYWYRQDPGQGLRLIYYSQIVNDFQKGDIAEGYSVSREKKESFPLTVTSAQKNPTAFYLCASSSGQGWTEAFFGQGTRLTVV.

The CDR3 here is CASSHYGEEQFF. The CDR3 region has the DNA TGTGCCAGCAGCCATTACGGGGAGGAGCAGTTCTTC. The J gene is TRBJ2-1, the V gene TRBV7-8; tentative D call: TRBD2 (5 bases). The CDR3 spans 12 residues. Germline lookup yields CDR1 SGHVS and CDR2 FQNEAQ. V lost 5 bases and J lost 10, with 12 bases in between.

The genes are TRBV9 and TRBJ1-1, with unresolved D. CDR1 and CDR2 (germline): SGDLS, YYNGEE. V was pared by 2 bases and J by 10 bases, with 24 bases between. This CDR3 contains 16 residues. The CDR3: CASSVGPHRPQAGAFF. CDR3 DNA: TGTGCCAGCAGCGTCGGCCCGCACAGACCCCAAGCAGGAGCTTTCTTT.

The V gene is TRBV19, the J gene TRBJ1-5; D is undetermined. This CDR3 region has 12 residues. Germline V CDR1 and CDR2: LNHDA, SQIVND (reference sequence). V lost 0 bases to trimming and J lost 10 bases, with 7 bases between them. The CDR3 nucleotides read TGTGCCAGTAGTATAGAAATGAGACCCCAGCATTTT. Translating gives CASSIEMRPQHF.

For the CDR3, the DNA is TGTGCCAGCAGCCAAGAGGGGCTTTTTAGCACAGATACGCAGTATTTT. Translation gives CASSQEGLFSTDTQYF. The V gene is TRBV3-1 (or the pseudogene TRBV3-2), the J gene TRBJ2-3; possible D gene TRBD1, 5 bases. Trimming stripped 0 bases from V and 0 bases from J, with 10 bases between. The CDR3 contains 16 residues. Per the germline V gene, CDR1 is LGHDT and CDR2 is YNNKEL (reference sequence).

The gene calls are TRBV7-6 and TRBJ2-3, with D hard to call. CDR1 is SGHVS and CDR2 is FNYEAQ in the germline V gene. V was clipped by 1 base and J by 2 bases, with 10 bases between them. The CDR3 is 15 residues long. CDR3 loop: CASSLGVSNTDTQYF. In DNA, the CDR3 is TGTGCCAGCAGCTTAGGCGTCTCTAACACAGATACGCAGTATTTT.

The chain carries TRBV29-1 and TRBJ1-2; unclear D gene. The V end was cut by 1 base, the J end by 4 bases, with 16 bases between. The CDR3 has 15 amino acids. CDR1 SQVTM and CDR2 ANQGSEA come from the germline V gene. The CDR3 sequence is CSVEARTRISYGYTF. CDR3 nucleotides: TGCAGCGTTGAAGCTAGAACGCGGATTTCCTATGGCTACACCTTC.

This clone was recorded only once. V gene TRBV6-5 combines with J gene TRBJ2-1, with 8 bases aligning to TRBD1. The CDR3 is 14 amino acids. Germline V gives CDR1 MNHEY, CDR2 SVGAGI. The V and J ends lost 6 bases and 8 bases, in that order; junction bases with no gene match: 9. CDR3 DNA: TGTGCCAGCAGACCCAGGACAGGGACGGATGAGCAGTTCTTC. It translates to CASRPRTGTDEQFF.

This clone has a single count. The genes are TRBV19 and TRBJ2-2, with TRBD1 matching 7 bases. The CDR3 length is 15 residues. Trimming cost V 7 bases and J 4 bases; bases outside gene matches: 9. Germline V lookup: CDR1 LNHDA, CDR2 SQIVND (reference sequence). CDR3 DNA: TGTGCCAGTACGCTCCAGGGGGTGCGCACCGGGGAGCTGTTTTTT. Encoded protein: CASTLQGVRTGELFF.

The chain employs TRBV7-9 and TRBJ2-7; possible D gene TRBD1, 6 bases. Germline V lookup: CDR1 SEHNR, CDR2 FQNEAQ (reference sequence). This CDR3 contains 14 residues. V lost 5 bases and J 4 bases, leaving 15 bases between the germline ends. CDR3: CASSPDSNPYEQYF. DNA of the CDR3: TGTGCCAGCAGCCCGGACAGCAACCCATACGAGCAGTACTTC.

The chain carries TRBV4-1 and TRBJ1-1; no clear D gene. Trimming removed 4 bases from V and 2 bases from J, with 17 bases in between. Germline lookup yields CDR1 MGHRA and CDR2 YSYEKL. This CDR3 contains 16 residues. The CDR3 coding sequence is TGCGCCAGCAGCCCATCCCCCGTTGAGGCTAACACTGAAGCTTTCTTT. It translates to CASSPSPVEANTEAFF.

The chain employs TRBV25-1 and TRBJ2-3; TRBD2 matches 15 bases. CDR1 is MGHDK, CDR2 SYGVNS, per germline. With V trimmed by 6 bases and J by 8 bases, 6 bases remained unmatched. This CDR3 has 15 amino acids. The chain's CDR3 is CASSGGTSGGSTQYF. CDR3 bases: TGTGCCAGCAGCGGTGGGACTAGCGGGGGGAGTACGCAGTATTTT.

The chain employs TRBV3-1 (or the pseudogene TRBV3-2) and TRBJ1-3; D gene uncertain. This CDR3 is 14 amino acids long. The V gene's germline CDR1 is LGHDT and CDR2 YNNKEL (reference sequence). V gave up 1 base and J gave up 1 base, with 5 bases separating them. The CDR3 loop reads CASSQAVSGNTIYF. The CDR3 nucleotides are TGTGCCAGCAGCCAAGCCGTATCTGGAAACACCATATATTTT.

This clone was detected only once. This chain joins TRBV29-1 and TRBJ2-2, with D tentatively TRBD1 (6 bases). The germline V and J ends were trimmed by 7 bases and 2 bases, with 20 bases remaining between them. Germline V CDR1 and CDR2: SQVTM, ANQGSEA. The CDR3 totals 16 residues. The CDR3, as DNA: TGCAGCGCTCAGGGGACCCTAACCCGCAACACCGGGGAGCTGTTTTTT. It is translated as CSAQGTLTRNTGELFF.

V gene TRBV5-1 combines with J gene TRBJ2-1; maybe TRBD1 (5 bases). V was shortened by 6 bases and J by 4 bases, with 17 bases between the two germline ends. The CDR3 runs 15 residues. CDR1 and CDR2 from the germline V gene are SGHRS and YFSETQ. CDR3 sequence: CASIWGPAEYNEQFF. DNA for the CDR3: TGCGCCAGCATTTGGGGCCCTGCTGAATACAATGAGCAGTTCTTC.

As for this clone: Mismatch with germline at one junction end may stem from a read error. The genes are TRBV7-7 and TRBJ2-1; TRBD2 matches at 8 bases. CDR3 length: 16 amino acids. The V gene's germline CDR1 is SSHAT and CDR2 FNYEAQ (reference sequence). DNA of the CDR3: TGTGCTAGCAGCCCGGGCGGGAGGCGGGCTAGTAATGAGCAGTTCTTC. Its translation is CASSPGGRRASNEQFF.

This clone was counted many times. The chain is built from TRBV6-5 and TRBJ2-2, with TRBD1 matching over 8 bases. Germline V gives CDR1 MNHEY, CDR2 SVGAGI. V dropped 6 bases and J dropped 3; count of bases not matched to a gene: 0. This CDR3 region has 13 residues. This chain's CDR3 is CASRTGDTGELFF. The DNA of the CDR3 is TGTGCCAGCAGGACAGGGGACACCGGGGAGCTGTTTTTT.

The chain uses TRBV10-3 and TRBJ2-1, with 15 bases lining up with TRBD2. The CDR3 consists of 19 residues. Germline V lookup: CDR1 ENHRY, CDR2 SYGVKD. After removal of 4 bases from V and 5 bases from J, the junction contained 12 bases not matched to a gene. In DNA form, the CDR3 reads TGTGCCATCAGTGTTCGGGGACTAGCGGGAGGCTCGAGGAACAATGAGCAGTTCTTC. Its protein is CAISVRGLAGGSRNNEQFF.

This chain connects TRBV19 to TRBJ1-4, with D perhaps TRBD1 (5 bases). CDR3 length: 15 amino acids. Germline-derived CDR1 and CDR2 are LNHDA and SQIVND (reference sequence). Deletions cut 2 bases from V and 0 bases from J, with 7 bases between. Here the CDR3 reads CASSIMGPTNEKLFF. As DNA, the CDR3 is TGTGCCAGTAGTATAATGGGGCCAACTAATGAAAAACTGTTTTTT. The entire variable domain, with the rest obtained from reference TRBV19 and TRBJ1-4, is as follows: DGGITQSPKYLFRKEGQNVTLSCEQNLNHDAMYWYRQDPGQGLRLIYYSQIVNDFQKGDIAEGYSVSREKKESFPLTVTSAQKNPTAFYLCASSIMGPTNEKLFFGSGTQLSVL.